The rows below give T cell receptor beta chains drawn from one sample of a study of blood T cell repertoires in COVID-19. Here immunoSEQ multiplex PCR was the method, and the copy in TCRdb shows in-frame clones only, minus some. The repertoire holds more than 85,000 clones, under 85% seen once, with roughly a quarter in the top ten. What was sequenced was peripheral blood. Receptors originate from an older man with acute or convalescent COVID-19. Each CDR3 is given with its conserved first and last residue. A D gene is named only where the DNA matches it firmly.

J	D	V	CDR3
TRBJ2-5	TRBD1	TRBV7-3	CASSRTGVGETQYF
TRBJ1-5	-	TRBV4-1	CASSQDGLAGERGNQPQHF
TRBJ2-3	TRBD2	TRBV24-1	CATSDRSSGTGTDTQYF
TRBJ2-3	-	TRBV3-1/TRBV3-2	CASSTTSIGSTDTQYF
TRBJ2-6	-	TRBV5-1	CASSPDEGAGANVLTF
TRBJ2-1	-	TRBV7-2	CASSPSPAQGEQFF
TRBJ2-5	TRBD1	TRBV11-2	CASSATGARQETQYF
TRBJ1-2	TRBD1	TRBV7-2	CASSFQPGQLSYGYTF
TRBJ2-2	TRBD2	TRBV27	CASSFGTSGANTGELFF
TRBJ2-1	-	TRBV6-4	CASSPTSYNEQFF
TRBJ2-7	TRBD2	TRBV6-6	CASRGTAGGTKYEQYF
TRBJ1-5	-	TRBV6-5	CAGRTEGNQPQHF
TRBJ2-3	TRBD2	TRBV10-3	CALGGSGTHTDTQYF
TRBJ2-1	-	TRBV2	CASSLSPSKFF
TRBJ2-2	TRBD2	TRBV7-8	CASTQGPSGITGELFF
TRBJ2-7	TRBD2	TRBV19	CASSKSGTSSYEQYF
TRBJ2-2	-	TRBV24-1	CATSGAAGELFF
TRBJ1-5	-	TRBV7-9	CASSSRVGQPQHF
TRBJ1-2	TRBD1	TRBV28	CASSSGQDPYGYTF
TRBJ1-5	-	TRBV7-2	CASSAGPLRGNQPQHF
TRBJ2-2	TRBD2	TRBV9	CASSADGGTRITGELFF
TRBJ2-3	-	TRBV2	CASRRADTQYF
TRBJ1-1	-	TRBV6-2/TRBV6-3	CASSQRGSNTEAFF
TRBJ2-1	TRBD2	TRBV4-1	CASSQAGGVHEQFF
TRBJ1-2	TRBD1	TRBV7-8	CASSFRGGQGVAYTF
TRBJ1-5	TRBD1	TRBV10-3	CAISEQNRGQQPQHF
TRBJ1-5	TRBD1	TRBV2	CASSALTGDQPQHF
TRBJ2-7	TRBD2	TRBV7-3	CASSLGLAGNYEQYF
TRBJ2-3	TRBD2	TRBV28	CASSAQGRGGTDTQYF
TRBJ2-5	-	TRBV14	CASSQEGSQETQYF
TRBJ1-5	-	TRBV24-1	CATSFTGSNQPQHF
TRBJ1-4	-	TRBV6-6	CASSKGLVDEKLFF
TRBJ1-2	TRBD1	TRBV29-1	CSGATGAGYGYTF
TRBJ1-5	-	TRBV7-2	CASSLGSGYQPQHF
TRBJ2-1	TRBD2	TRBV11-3	CASSLEGGRGWNEQFF
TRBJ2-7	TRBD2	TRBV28	CASRSGRLTGYEQYF
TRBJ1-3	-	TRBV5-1	CASSEGSGNTIYF
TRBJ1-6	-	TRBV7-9	CASSLGDIWNSPLHF
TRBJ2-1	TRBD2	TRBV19	CASSIPQRDYNEQFF
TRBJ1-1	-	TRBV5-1	CASSLAGGVRRYRAFF
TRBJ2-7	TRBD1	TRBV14	CASSQGSMRDRGREQYF
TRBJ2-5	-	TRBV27	CASSLSGGGFQETQYF
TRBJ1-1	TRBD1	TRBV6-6	CASSSVSDRPLGQAFF
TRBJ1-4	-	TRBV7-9	CASSFGQGGEKLFF
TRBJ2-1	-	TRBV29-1	CSVSFSGRNEQFF
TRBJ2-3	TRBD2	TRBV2	CASKVGGRAADTQYF
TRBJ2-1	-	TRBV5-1	CASSLEQGEREFF
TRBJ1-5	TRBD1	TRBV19	CASRGAGGSSNQPQHF
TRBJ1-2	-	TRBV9	CASSVPGNYGYTF